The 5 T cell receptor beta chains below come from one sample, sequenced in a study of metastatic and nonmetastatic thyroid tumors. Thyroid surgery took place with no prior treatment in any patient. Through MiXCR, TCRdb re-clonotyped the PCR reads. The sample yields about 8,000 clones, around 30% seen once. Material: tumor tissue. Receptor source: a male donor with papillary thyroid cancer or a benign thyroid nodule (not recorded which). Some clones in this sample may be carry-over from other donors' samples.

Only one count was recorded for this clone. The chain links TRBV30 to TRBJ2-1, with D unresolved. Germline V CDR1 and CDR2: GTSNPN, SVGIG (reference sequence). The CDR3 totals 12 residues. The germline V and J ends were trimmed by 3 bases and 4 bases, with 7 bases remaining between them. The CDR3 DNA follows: TGTGCCTGGAGCGCCGGGTACAATGAGCAGTTCTTC. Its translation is CAWSAGYNEQFF.

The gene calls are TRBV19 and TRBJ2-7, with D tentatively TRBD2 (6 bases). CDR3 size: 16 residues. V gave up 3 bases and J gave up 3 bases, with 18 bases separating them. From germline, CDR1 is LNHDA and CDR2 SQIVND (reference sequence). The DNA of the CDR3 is TGTGCCAGTAGTATGTCGTGGGATAGCGGACTCTACGAGCAGTACTTC. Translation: CASSMSWDSGLYEQYF.

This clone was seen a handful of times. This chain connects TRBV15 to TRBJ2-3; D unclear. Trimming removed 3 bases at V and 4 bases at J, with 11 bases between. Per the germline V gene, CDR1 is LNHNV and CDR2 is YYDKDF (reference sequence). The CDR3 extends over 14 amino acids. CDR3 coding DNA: TGTGCCACCAGCAGCGTCCGGTGGGCAGATACGCAGTATTTT. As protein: CATSSVRWADTQYF.

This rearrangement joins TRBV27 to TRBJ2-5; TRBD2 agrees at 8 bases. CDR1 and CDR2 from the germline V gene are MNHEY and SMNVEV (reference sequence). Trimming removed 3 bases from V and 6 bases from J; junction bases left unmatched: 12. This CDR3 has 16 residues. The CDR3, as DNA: TGTGCCAGCAGTTTTTTATCGACGGGAGGGCAAAAGACCCAGTACTTC. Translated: CASSFLSTGGQKTQYF.

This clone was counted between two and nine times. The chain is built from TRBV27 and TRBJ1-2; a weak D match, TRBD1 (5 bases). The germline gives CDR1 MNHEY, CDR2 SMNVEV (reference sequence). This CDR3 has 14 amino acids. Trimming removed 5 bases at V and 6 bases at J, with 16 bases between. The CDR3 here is CASSLGPTIDGYTF. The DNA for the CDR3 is TGTGCCAGCAGTCTGGGGCCCACGATCGATGGCTACACCTTC.